This TCR beta chain was captured in a study of spatial heterogeneity in lung cancer. Overall study context: As counted in raw reads, each unique TCR and UMI combination appeared more than ten times on average. Findings and limits, study-wide: The appearance of ubiquitous expanded tumor TCRs in blood was greater at resection than follow-up.

Documented time point: blood at routine non-recurrence follow-up after resection. Tumor, nontumor lung or frozen PBMC supplied whole RNA that was sequenced unsorted. TCRdb passed the 5' RACE reads through MiXCR, listing each CDR3 protein once. In the table there are about 52,000 distinct CDR3 sequences, more than 6.5% of which are singletons. This clonotype was seen many times. What it recognizes is unknown. Germline lookup yields CDR1 SNHLY and CDR2 FYNNEI. This CDR3 has 14 residues. V was clipped by 8 bases and J by 6 bases, with 17 bases between them. The sample here was PBMCs, taken at follow-up. The TCR was taken from a female donor with early-stage non-small cell lung cancer. The chain employs TRBV2 and TRBJ1-5; D perhaps matches TRBD1 (5 bases). Here the CDR3 reads CASCLGGWIQPQHF. CDR3 nucleotide sequence: TGTGCCAGCTGCCTGGGGGGATGGATTCAGCCCCAGCATTTT.